This T cell receptor beta chain emerged from a study of blood T cell repertoires in COVID-19. On the study more broadly: PBMCs, B-cell-depleted T cells, or T cells were the source of the cDNA or gDNA that made up the material.

Authors' data handling: Nucleated cell number was recorded as an estimate derived from reference gene primer amplification. Generated by immunoSEQ multiplex PCR, the TCRdb table keeps only in-frame clones and is missing some. That table is the source of V, J and clone size, and D and trimming were worked out from the DNA. The sample lists 100,000 or so clones; around four fifths were seen once. Germline V gene sequence: CDR1 SGHRS, CDR2 YFSETQ. The CDR3 consists of 17 residues. With V trimmed by 0 bases and J by 5 bases, 12 bases remained unmatched. The receptor was derived from a man over 45 with active or convalescent COVID-19. What was sequenced was peripheral blood. V and J are TRBV5-1 and TRBJ2-7; TRBD1 matches at 9 bases. CDR3 protein: CASSLVTPGQGGDEQYF. The CDR3 bases are TGCGCCAGCAGCTTGGTCACCCCGGGACAGGGTGGGGACGAGCAGTACTTC. Looking up the rest from reference TRBV5-1 and TRBJ2-7 gives the full variable domain: KAGVTQTPRYLIKTRGQQVTLSCSPISGHRSVSWYQQTPGQGLQFLFEYFSETQRNKGNFPGRFSGRQFSNSRSEMNVSTLELGDSALYLCASSLVTPGQGGDEQYFGPGTRLTVT.